This TCR beta chain was sequenced in a study of blood T cell repertoires in COVID-19. Study overall: PBMCs, B-cell-depleted T cells, or T cells provided the cDNA or gDNA that made up the material.

The CDR3 loop spans 15 amino acids. CDR1 LNHDA and CDR2 SQIVND come from the germline V gene (reference sequence). The trim removed 0 bases at V and 5 bases at J, leaving 6 bases unmatched. Enrolled during active infection, Seattle patients were then followed longitudinally. Source study methods: Amplification of reference gene primers provided the estimated nucleated cell counts. The table came from immunoSEQ multiplex PCR; TCRdb's copy has only in-frame clones and leaves some out. The V and J calls and the clone size are those of that table, but D and trimming were determined from the DNA. The table lists more than 200,000 clones, approximately 90% of them singletons.

Material for sequencing was peripheral blood. The origin of this receptor is a man aged 30 to 39 with COVID-19, enrolled during active disease. V gene TRBV19 combines with J gene TRBJ1-1; 7 bases are a match to TRBD1. CDR3 residues: CASSIEQGIRTEAFF. The CDR3 bases are TGTGCCAGTAGTATAGAACAGGGGATTAGGACTGAAGCTTTCTTT.